This is a list of T cell receptor beta chains from one sample in a study of blood T cell repertoires in COVID-19. The table came from immunoSEQ multiplex PCR; TCRdb's copy has only in-frame clones and leaves some out. Here the sample spans about 190,000 clones, 70% to 85% being singletons. The specimen sequenced was PBMCs or T cells enriched from blood (not recorded which). The source is a woman aged 25 to 39 who had recovered from COVID-19. The CDR3 runs from the conserved cysteine through the conserved F or W. Each record gives: CDR3 length, V gene, D gene, J gene, clone size, CDR3 protein, CDR3 DNA. A D gene is named only where the DNA matches it firmly. Part of the rows lack a size; the others show once, few, many or a class for expanded clones.

>16|TRBV9|TRBD2|TRBJ2-7|NA
CASSPMQPSGAYEQYF
TGTGCCAGCAGCCCCATGCAGCCTAGCGGCGCCTACGAGCAGTACTTC
>16|TRBV3-1/TRBV3-2|NA|TRBJ1-3|once
CASSQGTGASGNTIYF
TGTGCCAGCAGCCAAGGGACGGGAGCCTCTGGAAACACCATATATTTT
>16|TRBV7-2|TRBD1|TRBJ2-5|NA
CASSLIGQGWQETQYF
TGTGCCAGCAGCTTAATCGGACAGGGTTGGCAAGAGACCCAGTACTTC
>13|TRBV19|TRBD2|TRBJ2-5|NA
CASRTLAGETQYF
TGTGCCAGTAGGACCTTAGCGGGAGAGACCCAGTACTTC
>13|TRBV7-9|NA|TRBJ1-2|NA
CASSFEVPYGYTF
TGTGCCAGCAGCTTCGAGGTACCCTATGGCTACACCTTC
>16|TRBV28|NA|TRBJ1-4|NA
CASSLYRVASNEKLFF
TGTGCCAGCAGTTTGTACAGGGTCGCTTCTAATGAAAAACTGTTTTTT
>16|TRBV6-1|TRBD1|TRBJ1-5|NA
CASSEGTALHNQPQHF
TGTGCCAGCAGTGAGGGGACAGCCCTACACAATCAGCCCCAGCATTTT
>15|TRBV5-5|NA|TRBJ1-1|NA
CASSLATYRNTEAFF
TGTGCCAGCAGCTTGGCAACTTACAGAAACACTGAAGCTTTCTTT
>16|TRBV7-2|TRBD1|TRBJ1-2|NA
CASSYRPGTGQGGYTF
TGTGCCAGCAGTTACCGTCCCGGGACAGGGCAAGGAGGCTACACCTTC
>14|TRBV2|NA|TRBJ1-5|NA
CASKDGTSRGPQHF
TGTGCCAGCAAGGACGGGACGTCCAGGGGGCCCCAGCATTTT
>15|TRBV7-6|TRBD1|TRBJ2-7|NA
CASSATGQGSYEQYF
TGTGCCAGCAGCGCAACGGGACAGGGCTCCTACGAGCAGTACTTC
>14|TRBV18|NA|TRBJ1-4|few
CASSQQRANEKLFF
TGTGCCAGCTCACAACAGCGGGCGAATGAAAAACTGTTTTTT
>12|TRBV11-2|NA|TRBJ1-1|NA
CASSSGVRKAFF
TGTGCCAGCAGCTCAGGGGTTAGAAAAGCTTTCTTT
>14|TRBV21-1|NA|TRBJ2-1|NA
CASSKKRERNEQFF
TGTGCCAGCAGCAAAAAGCGGGAGAGGAATGAGCAGTTCTTC
>12|TRBV9|NA|TRBJ2-7|once
CASSGGPYEQYF
TGTGCCAGCAGCGGAGGGCCCTACGAGCAGTACTTC
>15|TRBV21-1|NA|TRBJ1-2|NA
CASSLRTRPHYGYTF
TGTGCCAGCAGTCTCCGGACACGGCCCCACTATGGCTACACCTTC
>12|TRBV9|NA|TRBJ1-1|NA
CASSVATTEAFF
TGTGCCAGCAGCGTAGCTACGACTGAAGCTTTCTTT
>13|TRBV27|NA|TRBJ1-5|NA
CASSLNNNQPQHF
TGTGCCAGCAGTTTAAACAACAATCAGCCCCAGCATTTT
>16|TRBV6-4|NA|TRBJ2-7|NA
CASSDCLTDLSYEQYF
TGTGCCAGCAGTGACTGCTTGACTGACCTCTCCTACGAGCAGTACTTC
>15|TRBV27|TRBD1|TRBJ1-5|NA
CASSWDRGSGQPQHF
TGTGCCAGCAGTTGGGACAGGGGATCGGGGCAGCCCCAGCATTTT
>16|TRBV19|TRBD2|TRBJ2-3|NA
CASIGLAGELADTQYF
TGTGCCAGTATTGGCCTAGCGGGAGAATTGGCAGATACGCAGTATTTT
>16|TRBV19|TRBD1|TRBJ1-5|NA
CASSLPTGGGNQPQHF
TGTGCCAGTAGTCTCCCGACAGGGGGTGGCAATCAGCCCCAGCATTTT
>18|TRBV10-2|TRBD2|TRBJ2-1|NA
CASSDPGTSGGSYNEQFF
TGCGCCAGCAGTGACCCCGGGACTAGCGGGGGCTCCTACAATGAGCAGTTCTTC
>13|TRBV5-4|NA|TRBJ2-2|NA
CASSLGGAGELFF
TGTGCCAGCAGCTTGGGGGGCGCCGGGGAGCTGTTTTTT
>16|TRBV28|NA|TRBJ1-5|NA
CASSLWAGIGNQPQHF
TGTGCCAGCAGTTTATGGGCAGGGATAGGCAATCAGCCCCAGCATTTT
>15|TRBV5-4|NA|TRBJ2-6|NA
CASSSQEGAYGVLTF
TGTGCCAGCAGCTCACAGGAGGGGGCATACGGCGTCCTGACTTTC
>14|TRBV28|TRBD1|TRBJ1-2|NA
CASSLYEGAGGYTF
TGTGCCAGCAGTTTATATGAGGGGGCCGGTGGCTACACCTTC
>15|TRBV5-1|NA|TRBJ1-3|NA
CASSLDGSSGNTIYF
TGCGCCAGCAGCTTGGATGGTAGCTCTGGAAACACCATATATTTT
>15|TRBV28|TRBD1|TRBJ1-6|NA
CASSSTGGAYSPLHF
TGTGCCAGCAGTTCCACAGGGGGCGCGTACTCACCCCTCCACTTT
>17|TRBV30|TRBD1|TRBJ1-1|NA
CAWSRVRDRGLNTEAFF
TGTGCCTGGAGTAGGGTCCGGGACAGGGGATTGAACACTGAAGCTTTCTTT
>18|TRBV4-2|TRBD2|TRBJ2-5|NA
CASSQDNFSGKVSETQYF
TGTGCCAGCAGCCAAGATAATTTCAGCGGGAAAGTTTCGGAGACCCAGTACTTC
>17|TRBV15|TRBD1|TRBJ1-3|NA
CATSRDLNRGSGNTIYF
TGTGCCACCAGCAGAGATTTAAACAGGGGGTCCGGAAACACCATATATTTT
>13|TRBV2|NA|TRBJ2-5|NA
CASSLGGRETQYF
TGTGCCAGCAGTTTGGGGGGGCGGGAGACCCAGTACTTC
>13|TRBV29-1|TRBD1|TRBJ1-2|NA
CSVLGQGNYGYTF
TGCAGCGTCCTGGGACAGGGAAACTATGGCTACACCTTC
>21|TRBV5-1|NA|TRBJ1-1|NA
CASSLARAGLTNEWRNTEAFF
TGCGCCAGCAGCTTGGCCCGGGCAGGGTTGACCAATGAATGGAGGAACACTGAAGCTTTCTTT
>15|TRBV24-1|NA|TRBJ1-2|NA
CATSDSRRPLSGYTF
TGTGCCACCAGTGATTCCAGGCGTCCCCTGTCGGGCTACACCTTC
>20|TRBV1|NA|TRBJ2-1|few
CTSSQDQGTSGRLNYNEQFF
TGCACCAGCAGCCAAGATCAGGGGACTAGCGGGAGGTTAAACTACAATGAGCAGTTCTTC
>12|TRBV24-1|NA|TRBJ2-2|NA
CATSEPAGELFF
TGTGCCACCAGTGAGCCGGCCGGGGAGCTGTTTTTT
>16|TRBV9|NA|TRBJ1-4|NA
CASSVATGKENEKLFF
TGTGCCAGCAGCGTAGCTACGGGGAAGGAGAATGAAAAACTGTTTTTT
>15|TRBV29-1|NA|TRBJ2-7|NA
CSVDIGGGEAYEQYF
TGCAGCGTTGATATCGGAGGAGGCGAAGCCTACGAGCAGTACTTC